Included here is one T cell receptor (beta chain) sequence, with context. The antigen remains undetermined. This CDR3 region has 15 residues. Germline assignment: CDR1 MNHEY and CDR2 SMNVEV (reference sequence). The ends lost 6 bases at V and 5 bases at J; junction bases unmatched: 6. This specimen comes from a study of cytomegalovirus exposure and HLA in healthy donors. Whole-study findings and limits: The productive fraction for most TCR beta V segments was about 87% or about 30% in an earlier analysis. According to the study, roughly 160 TCR beta chains were cytomegalovirus-associated.

Healthy bone marrow donors made up the donor group. Primers included in the PCR were 60 Vbeta and 13 Jbeta primers. In the authors' workflow: A follow-up analysis tallied tens of millions of unique TCR beta chains, some 9.9 million shared. Clones were read by immunoSEQ multiplex PCR, and TCRdb kept only the in-frame ones, dropping some. V, J and clone size derive from that table, while D and trimming were established from the DNA sequence. The sample shows roughly 130,000 clones, around 72% of them seen only once. The sequence came from a woman between 40 and 50 years old in good health and CMV-seronegative. Sequencing was performed on PBMCs. This chain joins TRBV27 and TRBJ1-5, with 11 bases that match TRBD1. The CDR3: CASSRMGQGDQPQHF. CDR3 coding DNA: TGTGCCAGCAGCCGTATGGGACAGGGGGATCAGCCCCAGCATTTT.